These T cell receptor beta chains were read from a single sample in a study of blood T cell repertoires in COVID-19. Sequencing used immunoSEQ multiplex PCR; TCRdb keeps in-frame clones, though not all of them. The table includes 150,000 to 200,000 clones, just over 85% detected once. What was sequenced was PBMCs or T cells enriched from blood (not recorded which). These receptors were obtained from a young woman who had recovered from COVID-19. Each CDR3 is given with its conserved first and last residue. A D gene is named only where the DNA matches it firmly. Size values are once, few and many counts, or a class for expanded clones, and some rows have none.

V gene,clone size,D gene,J gene,CDR3 DNA,CDR3 protein
TRBV6-1,once,NA,TRBJ2-2,TGTGCCAGCAGGGAAGACCAGGTCCCCGGGGAGCTGTTTTTT,CASREDQVPGELFF
TRBV28,NA,TRBD1,TRBJ1-1,TGTGCCAGCAGTTTAGCCCAGGGGGGCACTGAAGCTTTCTTT,CASSLAQGGTEAFF
TRBV12-3/TRBV12-4,NA,NA,TRBJ2-7,TGTGCCAGCAGTCCCGGCGCCACGGGGGAGCAGTACTTC,CASSPGATGEQYF
TRBV9,few,NA,TRBJ1-2,TGTGCCAGCAGCGTCACTACCGGCTATGGCTACACCTTC,CASSVTTGYGYTF
TRBV7-9,NA,NA,TRBJ1-6,TGTGCCAGCAACCCTTACAGGGATAATTCACCCCTCCACTTT,CASNPYRDNSPLHF
TRBV2,NA,NA,TRBJ1-2,TGTGCCAGCAGTGAATCAGCGAGGCGGGGCTATGGCTACACCTTC,CASSESARRGYGYTF
TRBV10-3,once,TRBD1,TRBJ2-7,TGTGCCATCAGTGTACATGGACAGGGGGCGATGGTCGAGCAGTACTTC,CAISVHGQGAMVEQYF
TRBV7-3,NA,TRBD2,TRBJ2-1,TGTGCCAGCAGCTTAGGGGGGAGGGCCTCCTACAATGAGCAGTTCTTC,CASSLGGRASYNEQFF
TRBV3-1/TRBV3-2,NA,NA,TRBJ2-5,TGTGCCAGCAGCCAAGCGGGGACTCCTCTCTTTGGGTACTTC,CASSQAGTPLFGYF
TRBV6-5,NA,NA,TRBJ1-6,TGTGCCGCCCGGACGGGGACAAAAAGGAATTCACCCCTCCACTTT,CAARTGTKRNSPLHF